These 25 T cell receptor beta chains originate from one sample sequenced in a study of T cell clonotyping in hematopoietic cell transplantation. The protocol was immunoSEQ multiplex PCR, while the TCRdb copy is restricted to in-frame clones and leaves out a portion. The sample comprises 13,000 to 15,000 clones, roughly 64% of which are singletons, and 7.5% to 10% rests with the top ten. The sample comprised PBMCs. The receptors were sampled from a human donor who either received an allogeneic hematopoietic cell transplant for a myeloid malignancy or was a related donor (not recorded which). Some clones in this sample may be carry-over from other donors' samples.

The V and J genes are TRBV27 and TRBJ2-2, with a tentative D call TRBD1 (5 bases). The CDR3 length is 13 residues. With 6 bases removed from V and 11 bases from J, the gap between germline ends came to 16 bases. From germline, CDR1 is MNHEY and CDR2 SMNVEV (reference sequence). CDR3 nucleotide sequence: TGTGCCAGCAGCTATACAAGACAGCGAGAGCTGTTTTTT. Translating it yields CASSYTRQRELFF.

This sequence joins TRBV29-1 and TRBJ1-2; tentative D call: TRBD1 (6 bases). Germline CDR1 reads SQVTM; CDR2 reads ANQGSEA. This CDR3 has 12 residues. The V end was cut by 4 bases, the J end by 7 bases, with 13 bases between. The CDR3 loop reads CSVVQGRTGYTF. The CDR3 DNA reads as TGCAGCGTTGTCCAGGGGAGAACTGGCTACACCTTC.

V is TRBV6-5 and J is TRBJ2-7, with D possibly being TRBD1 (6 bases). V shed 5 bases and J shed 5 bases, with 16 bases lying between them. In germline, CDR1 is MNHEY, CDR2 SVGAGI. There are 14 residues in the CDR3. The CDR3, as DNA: TGTGCCAGCAGTACCCGGCAAGAGGGGGACGAGCAGTACTTC. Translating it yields CASSTRQEGDEQYF.

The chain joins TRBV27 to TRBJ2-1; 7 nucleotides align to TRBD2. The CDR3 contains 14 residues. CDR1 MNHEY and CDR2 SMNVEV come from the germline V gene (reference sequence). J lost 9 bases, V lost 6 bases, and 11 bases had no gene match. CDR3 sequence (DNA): TGTGCCAGCAGCCCCCGGACTAGTAACGGTGAGCAGTTCTTC. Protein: CASSPRTSNGEQFF.

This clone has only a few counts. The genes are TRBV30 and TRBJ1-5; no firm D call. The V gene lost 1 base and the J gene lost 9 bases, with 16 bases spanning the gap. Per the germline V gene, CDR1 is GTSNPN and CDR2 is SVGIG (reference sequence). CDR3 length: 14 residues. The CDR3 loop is CAWSGIVEPGPQHF. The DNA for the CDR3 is TGTGCCTGGAGTGGAATCGTGGAGCCGGGGCCCCAGCATTTT.

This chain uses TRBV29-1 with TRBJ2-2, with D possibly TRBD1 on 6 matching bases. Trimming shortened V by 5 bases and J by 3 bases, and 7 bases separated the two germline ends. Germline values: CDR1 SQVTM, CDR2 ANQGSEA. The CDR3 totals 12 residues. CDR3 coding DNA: TGCAGCGTTCCAGGGGACACCGGGGAGCTGTTTTTT. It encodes CSVPGDTGELFF.

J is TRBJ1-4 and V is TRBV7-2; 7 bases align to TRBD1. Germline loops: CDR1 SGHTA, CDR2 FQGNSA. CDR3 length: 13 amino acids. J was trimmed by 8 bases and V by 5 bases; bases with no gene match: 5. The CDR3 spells CASSRGQTEKLFF. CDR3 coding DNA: TGTGCCAGCAGCCGGGGACAGACGGAAAAACTGTTTTTT.

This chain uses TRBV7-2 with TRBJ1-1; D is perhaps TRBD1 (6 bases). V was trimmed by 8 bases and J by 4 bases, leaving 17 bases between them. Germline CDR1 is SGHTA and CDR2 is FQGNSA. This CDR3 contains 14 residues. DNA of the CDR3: TGTGCCAGCTCGAACGAGGCCAGGGGCACTGAAGCTTTCTTT. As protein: CASSNEARGTEAFF. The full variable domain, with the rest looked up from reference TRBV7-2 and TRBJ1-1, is GAGVSQSPSNKVTEKGKDVELRCDPISGHTALYWYRQSLGQGLEFLIYFQGNSAPDKSGLPSDRFSAERTGGSVSTLTIQRTQQEDSAVYLCASSNEARGTEAFFGQGTRLTVV.

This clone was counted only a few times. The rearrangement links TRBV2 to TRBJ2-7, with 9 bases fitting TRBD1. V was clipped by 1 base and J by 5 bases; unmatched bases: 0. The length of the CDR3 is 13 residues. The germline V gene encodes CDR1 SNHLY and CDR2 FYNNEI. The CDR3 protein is CASSEGTGDEQYF. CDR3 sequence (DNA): TGTGCCAGCAGTGAAGGGACAGGGGACGAGCAGTACTTC.

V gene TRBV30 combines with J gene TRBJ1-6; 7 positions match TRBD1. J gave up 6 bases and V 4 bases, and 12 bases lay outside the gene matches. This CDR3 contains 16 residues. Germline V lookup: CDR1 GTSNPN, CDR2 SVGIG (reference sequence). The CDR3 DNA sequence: TGTGCCTGGATCACGGGGAGAGGGACAGCTAATTCACCCCTCCACTTT. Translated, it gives CAWITGRGTANSPLHF.

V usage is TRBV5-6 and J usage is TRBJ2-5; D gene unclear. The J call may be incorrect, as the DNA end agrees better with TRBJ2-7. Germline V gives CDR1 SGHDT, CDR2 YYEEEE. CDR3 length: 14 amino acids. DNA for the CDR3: TGTGCCAGCAGCTTGGACACACTTCGGCACGAGCAGTACTTC. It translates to CASSLDTLRHEQYF.

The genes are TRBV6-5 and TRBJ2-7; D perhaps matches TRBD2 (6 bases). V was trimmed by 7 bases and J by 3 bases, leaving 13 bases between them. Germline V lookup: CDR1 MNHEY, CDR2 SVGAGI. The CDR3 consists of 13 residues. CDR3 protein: CASKPSAHYEQYF. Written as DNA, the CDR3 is TGTGCCAGCAAACCTAGCGCCCACTACGAGCAGTACTTC.

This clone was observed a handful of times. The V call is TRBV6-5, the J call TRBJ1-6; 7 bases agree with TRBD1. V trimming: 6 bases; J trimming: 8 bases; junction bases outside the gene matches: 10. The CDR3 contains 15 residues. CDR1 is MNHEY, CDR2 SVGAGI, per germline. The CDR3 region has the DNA TGTGCCAGCAGCTTAACAGGGGAGGTCGATTCACCCCTCCACTTT. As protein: CASSLTGEVDSPLHF.

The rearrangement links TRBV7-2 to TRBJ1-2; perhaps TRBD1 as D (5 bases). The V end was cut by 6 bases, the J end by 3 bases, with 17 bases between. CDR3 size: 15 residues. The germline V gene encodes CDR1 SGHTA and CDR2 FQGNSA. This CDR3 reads CASSFSGTGDYGYTF. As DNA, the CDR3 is TGTGCCAGCAGTTTCTCCGGGACGGGAGACTATGGCTACACCTTC. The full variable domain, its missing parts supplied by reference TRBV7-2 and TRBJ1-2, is GAGVSQSPSNKVTEKGKDVELRCDPISGHTALYWYRQSLGQGLEFLIYFQGNSAPDKSGLPSDRFSAERTGGSVSTLTIQRTQQEDSAVYLCASSFSGTGDYGYTFGSGTRLTVV.

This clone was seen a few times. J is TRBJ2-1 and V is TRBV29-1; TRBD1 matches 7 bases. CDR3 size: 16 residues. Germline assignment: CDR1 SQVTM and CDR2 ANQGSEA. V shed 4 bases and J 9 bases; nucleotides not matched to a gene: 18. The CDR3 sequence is CSVVVRQGAPNGEQFF. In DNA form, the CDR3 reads TGCAGCGTTGTAGTCCGACAGGGAGCTCCCAACGGTGAGCAGTTCTTC.

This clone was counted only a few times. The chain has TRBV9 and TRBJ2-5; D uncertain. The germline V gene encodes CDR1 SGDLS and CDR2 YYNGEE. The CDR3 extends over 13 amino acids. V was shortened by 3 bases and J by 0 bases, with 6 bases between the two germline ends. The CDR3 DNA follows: TGTGCCAGCAGCGGCCCGTACCAAGAGACCCAGTACTTC. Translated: CASSGPYQETQYF. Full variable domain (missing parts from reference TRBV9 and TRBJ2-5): DSGVTQTPKHLITATGQRVTLRCSPRSGDLSVYWYQQSLDQGLQFLIQYYNGEERAKGNILERFSAQQFPDLHSELNLSSLELGDSALYFCASSGPYQETQYFGPGTRLLVL.

The CDR3 DNA follows: TGTGCCACCAGCAGAGGGGCAGGGAGGGACTCTCGGGAGCAGTACTTC. This translates into CATSRGAGRDSREQYF. The chain uses TRBV15 and TRBJ2-7; 7 bases agree with TRBD2. This CDR3 region has 16 residues. Trimming cost V 1 base and J 7 bases; bases outside gene matches: 13. Germline-derived CDR1 and CDR2 are LNHNV and YYDKDF (reference sequence).

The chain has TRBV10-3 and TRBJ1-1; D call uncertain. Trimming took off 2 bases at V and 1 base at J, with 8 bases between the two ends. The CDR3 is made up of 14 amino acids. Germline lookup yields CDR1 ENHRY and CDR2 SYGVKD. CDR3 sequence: CAISEKAQNTEAFF. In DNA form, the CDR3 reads TGTGCCATCAGTGAGAAGGCCCAGAACACTGAAGCTTTCTTT.

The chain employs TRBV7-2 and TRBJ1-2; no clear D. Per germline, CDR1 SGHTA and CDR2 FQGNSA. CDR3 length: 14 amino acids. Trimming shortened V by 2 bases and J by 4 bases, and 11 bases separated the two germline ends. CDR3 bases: TGTGCCAGCAGCTTATTGGGCGCTACCTATGGCTACACCTTC. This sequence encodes CASSLLGATYGYTF. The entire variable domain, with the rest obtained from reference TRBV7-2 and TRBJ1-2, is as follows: GAGVSQSPSNKVTEKGKDVELRCDPISGHTALYWYRQSLGQGLEFLIYFQGNSAPDKSGLPSDRFSAERTGGSVSTLTIQRTQQEDSAVYLCASSLLGATYGYTFGSGTRLTVV.

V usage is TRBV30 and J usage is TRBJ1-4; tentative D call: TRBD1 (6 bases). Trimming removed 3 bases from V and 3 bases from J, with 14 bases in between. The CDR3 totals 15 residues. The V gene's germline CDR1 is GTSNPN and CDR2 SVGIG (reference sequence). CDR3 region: CAWRLEGGANEKLFF. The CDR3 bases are TGTGCCTGGAGGCTGGAAGGGGGGGCTAATGAAAAACTGTTTTTT.

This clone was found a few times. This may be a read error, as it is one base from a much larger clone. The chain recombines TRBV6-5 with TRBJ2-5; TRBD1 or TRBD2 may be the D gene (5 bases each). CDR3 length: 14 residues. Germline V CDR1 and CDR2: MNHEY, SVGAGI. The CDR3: CVSSYFGGQETQYF. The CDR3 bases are TGTGTCAGCAGTTACTTTGGGGGCCAAGAGACCCAGTACTTC.

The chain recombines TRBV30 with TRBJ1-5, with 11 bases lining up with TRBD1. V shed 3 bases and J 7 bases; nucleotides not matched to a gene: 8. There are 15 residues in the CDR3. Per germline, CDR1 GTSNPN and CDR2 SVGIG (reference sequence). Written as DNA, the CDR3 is TGTGCCTGGAGGGCCGGGACAGGGGGTAGACAGCCCCAGCATTTT. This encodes CAWRAGTGGRQPQHF.

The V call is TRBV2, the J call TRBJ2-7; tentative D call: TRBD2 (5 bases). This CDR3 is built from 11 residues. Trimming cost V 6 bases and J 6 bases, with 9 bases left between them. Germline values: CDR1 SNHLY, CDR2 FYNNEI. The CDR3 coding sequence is TGTGCCAGCAGGGAGGCAGCCGAGCAGTACTTC. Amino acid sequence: CASREAAEQYF.

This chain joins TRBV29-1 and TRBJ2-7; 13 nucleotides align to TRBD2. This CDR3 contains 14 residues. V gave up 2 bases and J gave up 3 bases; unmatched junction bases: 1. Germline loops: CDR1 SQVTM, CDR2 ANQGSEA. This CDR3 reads CSVERLAGGYEQYF. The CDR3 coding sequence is TGCAGCGTTGAAAGACTAGCGGGGGGCTACGAGCAGTACTTC.

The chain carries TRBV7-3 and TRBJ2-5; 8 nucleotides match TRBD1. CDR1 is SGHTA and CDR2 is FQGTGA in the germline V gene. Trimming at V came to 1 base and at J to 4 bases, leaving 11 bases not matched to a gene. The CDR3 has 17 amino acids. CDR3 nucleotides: TGTGCCAGCAGCTTAATAGGGCAGGGGGCGATCCGAGAGACCCAGTACTTC. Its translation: CASSLIGQGAIRETQYF. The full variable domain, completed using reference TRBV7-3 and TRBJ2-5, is GAGVSQTPSNKVTEKGKYVELRCDPISGHTALYWYRQSLGQGPEFLIYFQGTGAADDSGLPNDRFFAVRPEGSVSTLKIQRTERGDSAVYLCASSLIGQGAIRETQYFGPGTRLLVL.